The source of this TCR beta chain is a study of blood T cell repertoires in COVID-19. Study-level background: T cells, B-cell-depleted T cells, or PBMCs supplied cDNA or gDNA.

Across about 22 US areas, participants ranged in age from about 18 to 89 years. Researchers sorted participants into cohorts using their self-reported clinical history. In the original workflow: Reference gene primers were amplified, and this amplification served to estimate nucleated cell counts. Sequencing was performed with immunoSEQ multiplex PCR; in TCRdb, only in-frame clones are kept and a portion is missing. The V and J calls and clone size come from that table; D and trimming were worked out from the DNA. The sample yields hundreds of thousands of clones, roughly nine tenths seen once. The germline V gene encodes CDR1 KGHSH and CDR2 LQKENI. V gave up 4 bases and J gave up 9 bases; unmatched junction bases: 3. This CDR3 spans 15 amino acids.

The sample was PBMCs or T cells enriched from blood (not recorded which). V is TRBV18 and J is TRBJ2-1; 16 bases match TRBD2. This receptor was identified in a woman between 25 and 40 years old who had recovered from COVID-19. The CDR3, as DNA: TGTGCCAGCTCACTCGGGACTAGCGGGAGGGCTGAGCAGTTCTTC. It translates to CASSLGTSGRAEQFF.